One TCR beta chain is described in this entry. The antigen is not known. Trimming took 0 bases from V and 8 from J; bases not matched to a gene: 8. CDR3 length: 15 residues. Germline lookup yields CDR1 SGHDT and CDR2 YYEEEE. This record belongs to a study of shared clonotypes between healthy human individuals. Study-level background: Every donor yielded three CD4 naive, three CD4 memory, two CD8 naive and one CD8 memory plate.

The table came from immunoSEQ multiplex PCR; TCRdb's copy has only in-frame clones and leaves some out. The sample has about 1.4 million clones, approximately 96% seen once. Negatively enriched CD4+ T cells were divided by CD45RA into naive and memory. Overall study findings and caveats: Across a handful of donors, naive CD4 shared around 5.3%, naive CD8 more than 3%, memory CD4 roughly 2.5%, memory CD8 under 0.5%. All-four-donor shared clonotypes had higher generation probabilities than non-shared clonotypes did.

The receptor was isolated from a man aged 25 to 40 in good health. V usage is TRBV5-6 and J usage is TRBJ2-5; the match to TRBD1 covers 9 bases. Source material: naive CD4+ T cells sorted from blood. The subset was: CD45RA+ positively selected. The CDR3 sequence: CASSLGDRVVETQYF. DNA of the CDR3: TGTGCCAGCAGCTTGGGGGACAGGGTAGTGGAAACCCAGTACTTC.